This T cell receptor (beta chain) was recovered during a study of blood T cell repertoires in COVID-19. Method: immunoSEQ multiplex PCR; TCRdb's copy keeps in-frame clones and lacks some. Of tens of thousands of clones listed, approximately 87% are singletons. This clone was detected only a few times. Germline V CDR1 and CDR2: LNHDA, SQIVND (reference sequence). Trimming shortened V by 5 bases and J by 1 base, and 9 bases separated the two germline ends. This CDR3 contains 13 residues. The specimen was peripheral blood. The chain links TRBV19 to TRBJ2-7; D perhaps matches TRBD2 (5 bases). The TCR sequence derives from a woman aged 55-70 years with COVID-19, enrolled during active disease. The CDR3 here is CASSGLTSYEQYF. The CDR3 DNA reads as TGTGCCAGTAGTGGACTGACATCCTACGAGCAGTACTTC.